These 6 T cell receptor beta chains were sequenced from one sample in a study of shared clonotypes between healthy human individuals. Produced via immunoSEQ multiplex PCR; TCRdb's table is partial and in-frame only. The sample includes about 2 million clones, roughly 95% of them seen just once. The sequencing input was naive CD4+ T cells sorted from blood. Subset meaning: CD45RA+ positively selected. These receptors all stem from a man younger than 35 in good health.

The rearrangement joins TRBV7-2 to TRBJ2-1; 13 positions match TRBD2. Per the germline V gene, CDR1 is SGHTA and CDR2 is FQGNSA. The CDR3 has 17 amino acids. Losses at the gene ends were 4 bases for V and 0 bases for J; bases not matched to a gene: 3. In DNA form, the CDR3 reads TGTGCCAGCAGCTCGGGACTAGCGGGGAGCTCCTACAATGAGCAGTTCTTC. Translation gives CASSSGLAGSSYNEQFF.

The chain joins TRBV19 to TRBJ1-5; tentatively, D is TRBD1 (6 bases). V gave up 7 bases and J gave up 2 bases, with 21 bases separating them. There are 17 residues in the CDR3. Germline CDR1 reads LNHDA; CDR2 reads SQIVND (reference sequence). CDR3 coding DNA: TGTGCCAGTACCATTGGGCGGGGGGCCCTGGGCAATCAGCCCCAGCATTTT. This gives the protein CASTIGRGALGNQPQHF.

This chain joins TRBV14 and TRBJ2-6; D may be TRBD2 (5 bases). The V gene lost 6 bases and the J gene lost 3 bases, with 9 bases spanning the gap. The germline V gene encodes CDR1 SGHDN and CDR2 FVKESK. This CDR3 has 14 amino acids. In DNA, the CDR3 is TGTGCCAGCAGTCACACTAGTGGGGCCAACGTCCTGACTTTC. This codes for CASSHTSGANVLTF.

The genes are TRBV4-3 and TRBJ2-3; TRBD2 is a possible D gene (6 bases). The CDR3 loop spans 16 amino acids. The V gene lost 1 base and the J gene lost 0 bases, with 11 bases spanning the gap. Looked up from germline, CDR1 is LGHNA and CDR2 is YSLEER. CDR3 residues: CASSQALASSTDTQYF. CDR3 in DNA: TGCGCCAGCAGCCAAGCCCTAGCGTCTAGCACAGATACGCAGTATTTT.

The genes are TRBV6-1 and TRBJ2-1, with 9 bases aligning to TRBD1. From germline, CDR1 is MNHNS and CDR2 SASEGT. The CDR3 sequence is 17 residues long. The V and J ends lost 3 bases and 7 bases, in that order; junction bases with no gene match: 13. CDR3 coding DNA: TGTGCCAGCAGTGACCTCCTAACAGGGGGCTCGTCAAATGAGCAGTTCTTC. Amino acids: CASSDLLTGGSSNEQFF.

This chain links TRBV11-2 with TRBJ1-1; no definite D call. Trimming cost V 6 bases and J 0 bases, with 8 bases left between them. CDR1 and CDR2 from the germline V gene are SGHAT and FQNNGV. This CDR3 comprises 13 residues. The CDR3 region is CASRRPMNTEAFF. For the CDR3, the DNA is TGTGCCAGCAGAAGGCCGATGAACACTGAAGCTTTCTTT.